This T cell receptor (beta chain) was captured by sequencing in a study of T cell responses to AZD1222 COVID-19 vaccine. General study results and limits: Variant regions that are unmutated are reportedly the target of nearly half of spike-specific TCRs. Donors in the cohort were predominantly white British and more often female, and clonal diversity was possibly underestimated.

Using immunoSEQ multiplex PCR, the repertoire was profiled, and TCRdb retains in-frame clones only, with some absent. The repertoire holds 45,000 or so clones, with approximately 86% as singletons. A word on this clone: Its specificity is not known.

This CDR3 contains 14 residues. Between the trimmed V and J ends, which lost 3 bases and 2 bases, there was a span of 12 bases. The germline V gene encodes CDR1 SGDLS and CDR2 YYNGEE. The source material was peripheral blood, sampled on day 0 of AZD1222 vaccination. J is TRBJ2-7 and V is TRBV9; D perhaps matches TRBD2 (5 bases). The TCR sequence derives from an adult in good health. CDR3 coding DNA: TGTGCCAGCAGCGGGGGAGTTACCCCCTACGAGCAGTACTTC. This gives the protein CASSGGVTPYEQYF. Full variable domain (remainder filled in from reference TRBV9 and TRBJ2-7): DSGVTQTPKHLITATGQRVTLRCSPRSGDLSVYWYQQSLDQGLQFLIQYYNGEERAKGNILERFSAQQFPDLHSELNLSSLELGDSALYFCASSGGVTPYEQYFGPGTRLTVT.